Here is one T cell receptor (beta chain) with its context. The CDR3 runs to 14 residues. Trimming took off 7 bases at V and 1 base at J, with 14 bases between the two ends. One entry per CDR3 protein results from TCRdb running MiXCR on the 5' RACE reads. The table has about 110,000 distinct CDR3 sequences, roughly 12% seen once. This entry is derived from a study of T-cell memory formation after mild COVID-19. The sequenced sample consisted of PBMCs or a T cell subset sorted from them (not recorded which). The V and J genes are TRBV12-3 or TRBV12-4 and TRBJ2-7; either TRBD1 or TRBD2 may supply D (7 bases each). This clonotype was obtained from an adult woman who had mild COVID-19 (a few samples of this study predate the infection). Cell type and time point are not known. The CDR3 spells CASNRQGGSYEQYF. Written as DNA, the CDR3 is TGTGCCAGCAATCGACAGGGAGGGTCCTACGAGCAGTACTTC.